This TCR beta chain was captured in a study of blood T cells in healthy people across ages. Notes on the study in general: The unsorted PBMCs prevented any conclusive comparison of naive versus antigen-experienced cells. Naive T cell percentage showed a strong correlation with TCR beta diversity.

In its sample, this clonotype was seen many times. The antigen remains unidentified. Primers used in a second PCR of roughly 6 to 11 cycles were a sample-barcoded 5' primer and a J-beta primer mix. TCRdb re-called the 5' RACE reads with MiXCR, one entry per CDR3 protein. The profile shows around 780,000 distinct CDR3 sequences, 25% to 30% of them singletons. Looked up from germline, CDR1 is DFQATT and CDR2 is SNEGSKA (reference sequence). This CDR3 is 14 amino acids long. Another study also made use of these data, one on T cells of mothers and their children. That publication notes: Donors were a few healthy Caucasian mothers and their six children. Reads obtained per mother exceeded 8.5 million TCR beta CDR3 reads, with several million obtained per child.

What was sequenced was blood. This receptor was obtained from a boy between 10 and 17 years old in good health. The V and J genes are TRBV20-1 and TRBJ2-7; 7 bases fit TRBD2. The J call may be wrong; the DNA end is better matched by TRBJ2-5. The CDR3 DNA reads TGCAGTGCCAGGGAGGGAGCGGCTCAAGAGACCCAGTACTTC. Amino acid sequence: CSAREGAAQETQYF.